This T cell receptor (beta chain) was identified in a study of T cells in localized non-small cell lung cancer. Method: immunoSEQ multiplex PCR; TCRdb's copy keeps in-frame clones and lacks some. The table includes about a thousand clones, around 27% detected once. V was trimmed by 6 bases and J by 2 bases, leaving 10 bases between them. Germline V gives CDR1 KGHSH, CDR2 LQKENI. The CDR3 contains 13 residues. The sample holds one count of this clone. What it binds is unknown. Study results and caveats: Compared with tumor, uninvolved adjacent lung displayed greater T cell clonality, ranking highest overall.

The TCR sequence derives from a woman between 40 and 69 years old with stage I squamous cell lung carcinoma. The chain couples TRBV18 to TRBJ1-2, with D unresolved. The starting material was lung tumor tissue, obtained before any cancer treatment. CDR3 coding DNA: TGTGCCAGCTCCCCGGGCAGCAACTATGGCTACACCTTC. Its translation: CASSPGSNYGYTF.